Each of the 8 T cell receptor beta chains below was sequenced from the same sample in a study of spatial heterogeneity in lung cancer. MiXCR, run by TCRdb on the 5' RACE reads, gives a single entry per CDR3 protein. The profile shows around 110,000 distinct CDR3 sequences, 12% of them singletons. As for time point: blood at routine non-recurrence follow-up after resection. The input material, whole RNA from tumor, nontumor lung or frozen PBMC, was sequenced unsorted. Sequenced here: PBMCs, sampled at follow-up. The source is a male donor with early-stage non-small cell lung cancer.

The chain is built from TRBV15 and TRBJ2-3; TRBD2 matches 11 bases. Germline trimming cut 3 bases from V and 6 bases from J; bases unmatched to any gene: 14. The CDR3 consists of 18 residues. Germline V CDR1 and CDR2: LNHNV, YYDKDF (reference sequence). CDR3 amino acids: CATSRNLASGGQTDTQYF. The CDR3 nucleotides are TGTGCCACCAGCAGGAATCTAGCTAGCGGGGGGCAGACGGATACGCAGTATTTT.

At least ten counts were recorded for this clonotype. The chain uses TRBV7-2 and TRBJ2-7, with TRBD2 as a possible D gene (5 bases). V was pared by 1 base and J by 2 bases, with 12 bases between. The V gene's germline CDR1 is SGHTA and CDR2 FQGNSA. The CDR3 sequence is 15 residues long. The CDR3 DNA reads TGTGCCAGCAGCTTAGAGGCGGGCCCCCCCTACGAGCAGTACTTC. Translation gives CASSLEAGPPYEQYF.

This clonotype was found many times. This chain links TRBV4-1 with TRBJ1-1; D remains unclear. Trimming stripped 4 bases from V and 1 base from J, with 16 bases between. Germline CDR1 is MGHRA and CDR2 is YSYEKL. The length of the CDR3 is 16 residues. In nucleotides, the CDR3 is TGCGCCAGCAGCCCCCTCGCCGTAGGACGGAACACTGAAGCTTTCTTT. This translates into CASSPLAVGRNTEAFF.

The table lists this clonotype with a few counts. This rearrangement joins TRBV20-1 to TRBJ1-5; the match to TRBD1 covers 8 bases. The CDR3 totals 13 residues. V shed 4 bases, J shed 5 bases, and the junction held 4 bases outside the gene matches. CDR1 and CDR2 from the germline V gene are DFQATT and SNEGSKA (reference sequence). The CDR3 is CSAIRGRHQPQHF. The CDR3 DNA is TGCAGTGCTATCAGGGGGCGACATCAGCCCCAGCATTTT.

This clonotype occurred many times. The CDR3 region is CASSQNGQGARDGYTF. Here the CDR3 DNA reads TGTGCCAGCAGTCAGAACGGACAGGGGGCTCGAGATGGCTACACCTTC. This chain links TRBV6-6 with TRBJ1-2, with TRBD1 identical over 11 bases. CDR3 length: 16 amino acids. Germline V lookup: CDR1 MNHNY, CDR2 SVGAGI (reference sequence). Unmatched junction bases numbered 11, after V lost 5 bases and J lost 6 bases.

This sequence joins TRBV9 and TRBJ1-6, with 7 bases matching TRBD1. Germline values: CDR1 SGDLS, CDR2 YYNGEE. Unmatched junction bases numbered 6, after V lost 0 bases and J lost 6 bases. The length of the CDR3 is 16 residues. For the CDR3, the DNA is TGTGCCAGCAGCGTAGGTGGAGGACAGGCTAATTCACCCCTCCACTTT. It translates to CASSVGGGQANSPLHF.

CDR3 sequence (DNA): TGTGCCACCAGTGATTTTACGGGGGGAGGAGAGACCCAGTACTTC. It is translated as CATSDFTGGGETQYF. The gene calls are TRBV24-1 and TRBJ2-5, with 7 bases identical to TRBD2. Germline V lookup: CDR1 KGHDR, CDR2 SFDVKD. The CDR3 consists of 15 residues. Trimming at V came to 1 base and at J to 4 bases, leaving 5 bases not matched to a gene.

The table lists this clonotype with a few counts. The chain carries TRBV27 and TRBJ2-5, with TRBD2 as a possible D gene (5 bases). Trimming shortened V by 11 bases and J by 4 bases, and 14 bases separated the two germline ends. The germline V gene has CDR1 MNHEY and CDR2 SMNVEV (reference sequence). The CDR3 length is 12 residues. The CDR3 DNA is TGTGCCGTGAAAGCGGTTGGAGAGACCCAGTACTTC. Protein product: CAVKAVGETQYF.